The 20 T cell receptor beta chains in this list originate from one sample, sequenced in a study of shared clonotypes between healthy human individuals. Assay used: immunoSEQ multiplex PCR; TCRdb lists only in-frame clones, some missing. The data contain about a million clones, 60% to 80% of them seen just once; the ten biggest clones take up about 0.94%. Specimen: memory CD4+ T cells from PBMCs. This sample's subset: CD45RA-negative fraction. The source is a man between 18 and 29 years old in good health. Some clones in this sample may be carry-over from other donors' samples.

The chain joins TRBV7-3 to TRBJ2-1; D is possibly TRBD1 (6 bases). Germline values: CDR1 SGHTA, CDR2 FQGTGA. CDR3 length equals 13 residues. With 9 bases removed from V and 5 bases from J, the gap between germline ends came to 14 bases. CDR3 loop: CASTLGGHNEQFF. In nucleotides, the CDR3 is TGTGCCAGTACCCTAGGGGGACACAATGAGCAGTTCTTC.

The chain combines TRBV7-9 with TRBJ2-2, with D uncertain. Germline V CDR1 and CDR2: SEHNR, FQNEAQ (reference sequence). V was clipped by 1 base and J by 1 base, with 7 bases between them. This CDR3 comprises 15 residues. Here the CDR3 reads CASSLGDWNTGELFF. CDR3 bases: TGTGCCAGCAGCTTAGGGGATTGGAACACCGGGGAGCTGTTTTTT.

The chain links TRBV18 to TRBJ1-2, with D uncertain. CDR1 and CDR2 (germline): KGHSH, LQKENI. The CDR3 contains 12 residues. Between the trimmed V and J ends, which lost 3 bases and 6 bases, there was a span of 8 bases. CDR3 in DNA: TGTGCCAGCTCACCTTCCGTAGATGGCTACACCTTC. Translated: CASSPSVDGYTF.

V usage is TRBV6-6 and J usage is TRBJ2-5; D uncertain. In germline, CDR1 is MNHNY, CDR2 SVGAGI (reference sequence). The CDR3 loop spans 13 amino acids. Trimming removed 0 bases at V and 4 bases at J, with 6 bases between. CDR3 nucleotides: TGTGCCAGCAGTTACTCTTACGGAGAGACCCAGTACTTC. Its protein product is CASSYSYGETQYF.

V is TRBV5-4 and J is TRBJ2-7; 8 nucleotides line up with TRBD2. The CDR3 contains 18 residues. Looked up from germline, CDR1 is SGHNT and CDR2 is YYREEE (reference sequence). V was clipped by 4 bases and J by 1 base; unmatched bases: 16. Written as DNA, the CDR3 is TGTGCCAGCAGCCCCGGGGGGGCGATGTCCTACGCTTCCTACGAGCAGTACTTC. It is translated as CASSPGGAMSYASYEQYF.

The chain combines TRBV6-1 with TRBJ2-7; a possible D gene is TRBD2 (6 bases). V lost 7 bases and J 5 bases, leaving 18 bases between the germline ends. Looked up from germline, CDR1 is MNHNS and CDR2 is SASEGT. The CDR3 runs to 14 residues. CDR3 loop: CASMGSAGYNEQYF. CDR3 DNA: TGTGCCAGCATGGGATCTGCGGGATACAACGAGCAGTACTTC.

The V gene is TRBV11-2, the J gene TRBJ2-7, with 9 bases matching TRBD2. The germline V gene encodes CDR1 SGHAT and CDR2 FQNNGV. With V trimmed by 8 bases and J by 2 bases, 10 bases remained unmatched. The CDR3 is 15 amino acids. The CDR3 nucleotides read TGTGCCAGCCGAATAACTAGCGGGTCGCCCTACGAGCAGTACTTC. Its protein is CASRITSGSPYEQYF.

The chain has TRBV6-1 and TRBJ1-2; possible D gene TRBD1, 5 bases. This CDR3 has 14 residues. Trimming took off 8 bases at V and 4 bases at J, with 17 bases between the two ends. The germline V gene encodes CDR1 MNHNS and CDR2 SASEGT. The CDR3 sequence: CASLGQYTLYGYTF. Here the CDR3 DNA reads TGTGCCAGCCTCGGACAATACACCCTCTATGGCTACACCTTC.

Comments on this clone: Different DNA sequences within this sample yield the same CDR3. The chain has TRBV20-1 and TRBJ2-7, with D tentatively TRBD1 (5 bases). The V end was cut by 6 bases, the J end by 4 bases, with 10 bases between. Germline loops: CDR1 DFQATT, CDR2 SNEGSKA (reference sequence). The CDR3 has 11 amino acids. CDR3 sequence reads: CSASPGYEQYF. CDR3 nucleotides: TGCAGTGCCAGCCCAGGGTACGAGCAGTACTTC.

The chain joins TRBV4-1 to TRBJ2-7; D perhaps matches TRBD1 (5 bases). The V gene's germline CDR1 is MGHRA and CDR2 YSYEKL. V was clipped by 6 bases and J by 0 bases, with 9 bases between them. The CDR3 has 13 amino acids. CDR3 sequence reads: CASRDSNSYEQYF. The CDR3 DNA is TGCGCCAGCAGAGACAGTAACTCCTACGAGCAGTACTTC.

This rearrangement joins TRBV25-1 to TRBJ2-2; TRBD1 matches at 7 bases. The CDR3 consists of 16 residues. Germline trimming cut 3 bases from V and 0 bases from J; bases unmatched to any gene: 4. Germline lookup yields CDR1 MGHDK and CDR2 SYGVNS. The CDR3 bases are TGTGCCAGCAGTGATTTTGGGACAGCGAACACCGGGGAGCTGTTTTTT. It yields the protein CASSDFGTANTGELFF.

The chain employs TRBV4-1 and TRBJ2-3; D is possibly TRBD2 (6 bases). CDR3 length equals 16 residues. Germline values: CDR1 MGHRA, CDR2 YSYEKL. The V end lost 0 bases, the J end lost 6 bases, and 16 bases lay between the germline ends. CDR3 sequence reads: CASSQELAGWSDTQYF. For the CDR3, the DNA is TGCGCCAGCAGCCAAGAACTAGCCGGTTGGTCTGATACGCAGTATTTT.

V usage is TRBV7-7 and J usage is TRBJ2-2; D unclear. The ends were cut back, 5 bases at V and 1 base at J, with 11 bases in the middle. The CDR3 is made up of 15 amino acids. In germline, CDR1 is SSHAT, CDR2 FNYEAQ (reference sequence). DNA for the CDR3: TGTGCCAGCAGCCCGGCTGGAAGGAACACCGGGGAGCTGTTTTTT. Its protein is CASSPAGRNTGELFF.

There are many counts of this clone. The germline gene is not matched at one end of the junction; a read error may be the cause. In DNA form, the CDR3 reads TGTGCCAGCAGCCGCCCGGGCCCGCCTGCCTTC. Its translation: CASSRPGPPAF. The chain links TRBV7-2 to TRBJ2-7; unclear D gene. Germline-derived CDR1 and CDR2 are SGHTA and FQGNSA. The CDR3 runs 11 residues. The full variable domain, rest sourced from reference TRBV7-2 and TRBJ2-7, is GAGVSQSPSNKVTEKGKDVELRCDPISGHTALYWYRQSLGQGLEFLIYFQGNSAPDKSGLPSDRFSAERTGGSVSTLTIQRTQQEDSAVYLCASSRPGPPAFGPGTRLTVT.

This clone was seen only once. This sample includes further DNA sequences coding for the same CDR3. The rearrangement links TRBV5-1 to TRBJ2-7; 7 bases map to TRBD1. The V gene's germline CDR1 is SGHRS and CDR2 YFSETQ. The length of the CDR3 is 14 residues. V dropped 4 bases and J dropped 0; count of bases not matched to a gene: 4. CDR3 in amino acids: CASSRGQVSYEQYF. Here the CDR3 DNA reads TGCGCCAGCAGCCGAGGACAGGTCTCCTACGAGCAGTACTTC.

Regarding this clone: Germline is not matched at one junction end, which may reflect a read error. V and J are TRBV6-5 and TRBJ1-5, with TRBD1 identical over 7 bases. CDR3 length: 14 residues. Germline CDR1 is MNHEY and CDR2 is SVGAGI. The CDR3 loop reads CASSDRASNQPKHF. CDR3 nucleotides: TGTGCCAGCAGCGACAGGGCTTCCAATCAGCCCAAGCATTTT.

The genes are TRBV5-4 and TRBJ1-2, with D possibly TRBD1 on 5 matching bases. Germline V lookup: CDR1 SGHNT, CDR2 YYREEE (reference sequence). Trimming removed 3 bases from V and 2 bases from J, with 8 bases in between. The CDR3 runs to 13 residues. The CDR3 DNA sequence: TGTGCCAGCAGCTGGGACGGAAACTATGGCTACACCTTC. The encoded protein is CASSWDGNYGYTF.

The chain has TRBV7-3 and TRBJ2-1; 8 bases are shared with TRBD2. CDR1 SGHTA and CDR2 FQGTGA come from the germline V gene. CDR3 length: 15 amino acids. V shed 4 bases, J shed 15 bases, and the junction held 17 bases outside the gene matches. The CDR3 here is CASSSPDSGRSRLFF. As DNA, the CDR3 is TGTGCCAGCAGCTCCCCGGACAGCGGGAGATCGAGGTTGTTCTTC. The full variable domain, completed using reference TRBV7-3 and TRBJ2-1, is GAGVSQTPSNKVTEKGKYVELRCDPISGHTALYWYRQSLGQGPEFLIYFQGTGAADDSGLPNDRFFAVRPEGSVSTLKIQRTERGDSAVYLCASSSPDSGRSRLFFGPGTRLTVL.

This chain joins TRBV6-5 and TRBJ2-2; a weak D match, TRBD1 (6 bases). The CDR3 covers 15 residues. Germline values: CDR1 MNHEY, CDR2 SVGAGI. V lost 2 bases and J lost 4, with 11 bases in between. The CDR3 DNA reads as TGTGCCAGCAGTTACGGGCAGGGGCCCACCGGGGAGCTGTTTTTT. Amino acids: CASSYGQGPTGELFF.

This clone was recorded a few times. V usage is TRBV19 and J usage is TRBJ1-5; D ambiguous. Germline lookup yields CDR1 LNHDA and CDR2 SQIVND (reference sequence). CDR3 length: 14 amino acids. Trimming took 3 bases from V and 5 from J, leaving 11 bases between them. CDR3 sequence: CASSISGRDQPQHF. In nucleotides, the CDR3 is TGTGCCAGTAGTATTTCGGGGAGGGATCAGCCCCAGCATTTT.